These T cell receptor beta chains were read from a single sample in a study of OX40 agonist ivuxolimab in advanced cancers. This table comes from immunoSEQ multiplex PCR, and its TCRdb copy is limited to in-frame clones, with some not included. The repertoire holds 35,000 to 55,000 clones, with about four fifths as singletons. This specimen consisted of CD4+ or CD8+ T cells sorted from blood, obtained in a trial of the OX40 agonist ivuxolimab. All receptors derive from an adult with an advanced solid tumor such as melanoma, head and neck, liver or kidney cancer. CDR3s include the opening cysteine and the closing phenylalanine or tryptophan. A D gene is named only where the DNA matches it firmly. Not all rows give a size; the values are once, few, many and, for expanded clones, a class.

j_call	clone_size	d_call	v_call	cdr3_aa	cdr3_nt
TRBJ2-7	.	.	TRBV25-1	CASSEGNSYEQYF	TGTGCCAGCAGTGAGGGAAACTCCTACGAGCAGTACTTC
TRBJ2-2	once	.	TRBV6-6	CASSYGAGELFF	TGTGCCAGCAGTTACGGCGCCGGGGAGCTGTTTTTT
TRBJ2-1	.	.	TRBV11-3	CASSQSLSSYNEQFF	TGTGCCAGCAGTCAAAGTTTAAGCTCCTACAATGAGCAGTTCTTC
TRBJ2-1	.	.	TRBV19	CASGPLRETLNEQFF	TGTGCCAGCGGGCCCTTACGGGAGACTTTAAATGAGCAGTTCTTC
TRBJ2-1	.	TRBD2	TRBV4-1	CASNQDTAGGYNEQFF	TGCGCCAGCAACCAAGATACAGCGGGAGGGTACAATGAGCAGTTCTTC
TRBJ2-3	.	.	TRBV11-2	CASSLTDTQYF	TGTGCCAGCAGCTTGACAGATACGCAGTATTTT
TRBJ2-2	.	TRBD2	TRBV11-2	CASSHSSGGPGTGELFF	TGTGCCAGCAGCCACTCTAGCGGGGGGCCGGGGACCGGGGAGCTGTTTTTT
TRBJ1-2	.	.	TRBV27	CASSLWGRGGYTF	TGTGCCAGCAGTTTATGGGGCAGAGGGGGCTACACCTTC
TRBJ2-1	.	TRBD2	TRBV5-1	CASSWLAGDYNEQFF	TGCGCCAGCAGCTGGCTAGCGGGAGATTACAATGAGCAGTTCTTC
TRBJ1-2	.	TRBD1	TRBV4-1	CASSQAEGADGYTF	TGCGCCAGCAGCCAAGCAGAGGGGGCGGATGGCTACACCTTC
TRBJ1-6	.	.	TRBV28	CASARLGMENSPLHF	TGTGCCAGCGCGCGGCTCGGGATGGAGAATTCACCCCTCCACTTT
TRBJ1-6	.	.	TRBV27	CASSLSAGGNSPLHF	TGTGCCAGCAGTTTATCGGCGGGGGGTAATTCACCCCTCCACTTT
TRBJ1-3	.	.	TRBV7-9	CASRWGFGNTIYF	TGTGCCAGCAGATGGGGGTTTGGAAACACCATATATTTT
TRBJ2-7	.	.	TRBV29-1	CSVERGYEQYF	TGCAGCGTTGAGCGGGGTTACGAGCAGTACTTC